The 14 T cell receptor beta chains reported below all come from one sample, sequenced in a study of cytomegalovirus exposure and HLA in healthy donors. Libraries were prepared by immunoSEQ multiplex PCR; TCRdb keeps only in-frame clonotypes and omits some of them. The sample lists 250,000 to 300,000 clones, 70% to 90% occurring once. The sample taken for sequencing was PBMCs. These receptors were collected from a woman younger than 30 in good health and CMV-seronegative.

This clone has at least ten counts. This sequence joins TRBV28 and TRBJ1-2; 8 nucleotides agree with TRBD1. The CDR3 has 15 amino acids. Trimming cost V 7 bases and J 6 bases; bases outside gene matches: 13. The germline V gene encodes CDR1 MDHEN and CDR2 SYDVKM. DNA for the CDR3: TGTGCCAGCACCAACTTATACGGGACAGGCAATGGCTACACCTTC. Amino acids: CASTNLYGTGNGYTF.

The rearrangement links TRBV9 to TRBJ2-3; 7 bases match TRBD2. The length of the CDR3 is 16 residues. In germline, CDR1 is SGDLS, CDR2 YYNGEE. The V segment lost 0 bases and the J segment 2 bases; nucleotides outside the gene matches: 6. Here the CDR3 DNA reads TGTGCCAGCAGCGTAGGTGGTGAGCGGGACACAGATACGCAGTATTTT. It encodes CASSVGGERDTDTQYF.

V gene TRBV5-1 combines with J gene TRBJ2-3; TRBD1 matches at 8 bases. CDR3 length: 14 residues. Trimming cost V 0 bases and J 5 bases; bases outside gene matches: 2. Per the germline V gene, CDR1 is SGHRS and CDR2 is YFSETQ. The DNA for the CDR3 is TGCGCCAGCAGCTTGGGGACAGGGATAGATACGCAGTATTTT. It codes for CASSLGTGIDTQYF.

This rearrangement joins TRBV29-1 to TRBJ1-1, with D uncertain. Between the trimmed V and J ends, which lost 4 bases and 0 bases, there was a span of 15 bases. Germline V gives CDR1 SQVTM, CDR2 ANQGSEA. CDR3 length: 15 residues. The CDR3 coding sequence is TGCAGCGTTGTCGAAGGCAGAGGGCTGAACACTGAAGCTTTCTTT. The encoded protein is CSVVEGRGLNTEAFF.

The rearrangement links TRBV4-3 to TRBJ2-7; TRBD1 aligns across 9 bases. CDR1 is LGHNA, CDR2 YSLEER, per germline. Germline trimming cut 3 bases from V and 2 bases from J; bases unmatched to any gene: 8. The length of the CDR3 is 16 residues. Here the CDR3 reads CASSHGTGTGTYEQYF. In DNA form, the CDR3 reads TGCGCCAGCAGCCATGGTACAGGGACAGGGACCTACGAGCAGTACTTC.

This rearrangement joins TRBV4-3 to TRBJ2-7, with 8 bases that match TRBD1. J lost 3 bases, V lost 0 bases, and 4 bases had no gene match. CDR3 length equals 15 residues. Germline V lookup: CDR1 LGHNA, CDR2 YSLEER. The CDR3 here is CASSQDDRGSYEQYF. DNA of the CDR3: TGCGCCAGCAGCCAAGACGACAGGGGAAGCTACGAGCAGTACTTC.

The rearrangement uses TRBV14 and TRBJ2-5, with TRBD2 matching 10 bases. The CDR3 covers 15 residues. From germline, CDR1 is SGHDN and CDR2 FVKESK. The junction had 7 bases not matched to a gene; V was cut back by 3 bases and J by 6 bases. CDR3 bases: TGTGCCAGCAGCCAGAGCGGGGGGGCCTGGAAGACCCAGTACTTC. Amino acid sequence: CASSQSGGAWKTQYF.

J is TRBJ1-1 and V is TRBV5-1, with 12 bases identical to TRBD1. Germline V gene data show CDR1 as SGHRS and CDR2 as YFSETQ. The CDR3 spans 13 residues. The V gene end was trimmed by 4 bases and the J gene end by 8 bases; junction bases not matched to a gene: 3. The CDR3 DNA reads TGCGCCAGCAGCGTCGGGACAGGGGGCGAAGCTTTCTTT. Protein product: CASSVGTGGEAFF.

The J gene is TRBJ1-5, the V gene TRBV7-2; perhaps TRBD1 as D (5 bases). V lost 4 bases and J lost 0, with 10 bases in between. The CDR3 runs to 15 residues. Looked up from germline, CDR1 is SGHTA and CDR2 is FQGNSA. CDR3 bases: TGTGCCAGCAGCTCGACAGTGTATAGCAATCAGCCCCAGCATTTT. This codes for CASSSTVYSNQPQHF.

The rearrangement links TRBV9 to TRBJ2-7, with 7 bases lining up with TRBD2. The germline gives CDR1 SGDLS, CDR2 YYNGEE. CDR3 length equals 13 residues. With V trimmed by 3 bases and J by 7 bases, 7 bases remained unmatched. The CDR3 is CASSDRLAGEQYF. CDR3 nucleotide sequence: TGTGCCAGCAGCGACCGACTAGCCGGGGAGCAGTACTTC.

This chain joins TRBV27 and TRBJ2-5; 7 bases agree with TRBD1. The CDR3 covers 15 residues. Trimming removed 3 bases from V and 4 bases from J; junction bases left unmatched: 8. In germline, CDR1 is MNHEY, CDR2 SMNVEV (reference sequence). The CDR3 nucleotides are TGTGCCAGCAGTTTGTTACAAGGGGGCCGAGAGACCCAGTACTTC. Protein product: CASSLLQGGRETQYF.

CDR3 region: CASRKDRDYGYTF. The CDR3 bases are TGTGCCAGTAGGAAGGACAGGGACTATGGCTACACCTTC. The chain is built from TRBV19 and TRBJ1-2, with TRBD1 identical over 8 bases. V was pared by 6 bases and J by 3 bases, with 3 bases of the junction left unmatched. The V gene's germline CDR1 is LNHDA and CDR2 SQIVND (reference sequence). The CDR3 is 13 residues long.

The chain combines TRBV6-5 with TRBJ1-2, with TRBD1 matching 7 bases. The CDR3 extends over 11 amino acids. Germline V gene data show CDR1 as MNHEY and CDR2 as SVGAGI. Losses at the gene ends were 8 bases for V and 4 bases for J; bases not matched to a gene: 1. The DNA of the CDR3 is TGTGCCAGCGGGACAGCCTATGGCTACACCTTC. Its translation is CASGTAYGYTF.

V usage is TRBV11-3 and J usage is TRBJ2-7, with a weak D call TRBD1 (6 bases). The V end was cut by 2 bases, the J end by 0 bases, with 11 bases between. The CDR3 is made up of 15 amino acids. Germline V CDR1 and CDR2: SGHNT, YENEEA. The chain's CDR3 is CASSLQGMSSYEQYF. Written as DNA, the CDR3 is TGTGCCAGCAGCTTACAGGGGATGAGCTCCTACGAGCAGTACTTC.